This T cell receptor beta chain originates from a study of shared clonotypes between healthy human individuals. Deletions cut 1 base from V and 6 bases from J, with 11 bases between. In germline, CDR1 is SGHTA, CDR2 FQGTGA. This CDR3 has 14 amino acids. The repertoire was sequenced with immunoSEQ multiplex PCR; TCRdb's copy has only in-frame clones and lacks some. Of millions of clones listed, roughly 91% are singletons. Study-level findings and limits: When compared with the clonotypes that were shared by all four sorted-subset donors, the non-shared clonotypes turned out to have lower generation probabilities.

The naive CD8 population came from CD45RO-negative cells selected for CCR7, without terminally differentiated effector memory CD45RA+ cells. Adults of Caucasian background living in Nashville, Tennessee made up all donors. Notes on this clone: Its antigen remains unknown.

This rearrangement joins TRBV7-3 to TRBJ2-3; D perhaps matches TRBD2 (5 bases). This TCR was recovered from a man between 18 and 35 years old in good health. Some clones in this sample may be carry-over from other donors' samples. The sequencing input was naive CD8+ T cells from PBMCs. CDR3 residues: CASSLIGSSDTQYF. CDR3 nucleotide sequence: TGTGCCAGCAGCTTAATTGGGAGTTCTGATACGCAGTATTTT.